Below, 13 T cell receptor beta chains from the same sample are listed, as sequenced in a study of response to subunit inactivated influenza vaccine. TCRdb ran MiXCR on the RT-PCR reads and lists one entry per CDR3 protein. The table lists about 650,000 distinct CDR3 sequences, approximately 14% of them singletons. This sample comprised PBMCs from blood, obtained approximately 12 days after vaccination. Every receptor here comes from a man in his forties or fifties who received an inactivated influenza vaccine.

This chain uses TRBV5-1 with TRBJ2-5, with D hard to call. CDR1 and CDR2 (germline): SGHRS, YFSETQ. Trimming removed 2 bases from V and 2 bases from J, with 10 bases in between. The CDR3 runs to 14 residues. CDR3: CASSLRVLQETQYF. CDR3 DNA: TGCGCCAGCAGCTTAAGGGTTCTTCAAGAGACCCAGTACTTC.

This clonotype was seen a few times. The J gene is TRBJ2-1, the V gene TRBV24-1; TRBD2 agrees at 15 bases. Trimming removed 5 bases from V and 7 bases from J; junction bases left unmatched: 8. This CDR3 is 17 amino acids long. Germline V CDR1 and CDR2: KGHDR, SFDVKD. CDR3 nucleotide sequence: TGTGCCACCAGTGCCCCTGGACTAGCGGGGGGGTCGAATGAGCAGTTCTTC. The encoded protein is CATSAPGLAGGSNEQFF.

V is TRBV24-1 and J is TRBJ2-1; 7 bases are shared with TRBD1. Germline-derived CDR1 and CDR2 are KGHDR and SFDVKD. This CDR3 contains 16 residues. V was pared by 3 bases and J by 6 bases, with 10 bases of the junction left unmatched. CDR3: CATSDPLTGMSNEQFF. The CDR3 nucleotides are TGTGCCACCAGTGATCCACTGACAGGGATGAGCAATGAGCAGTTCTTC.

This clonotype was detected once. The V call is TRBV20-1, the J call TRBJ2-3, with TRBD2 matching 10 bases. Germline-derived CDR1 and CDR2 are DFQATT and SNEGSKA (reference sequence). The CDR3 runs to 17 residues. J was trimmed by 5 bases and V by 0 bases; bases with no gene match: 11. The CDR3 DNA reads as TGCAGTGCTAGAGATATGGTACAGCGGGGGGGCCGAGATACGCAGTATTTT. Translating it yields CSARDMVQRGGRDTQYF.

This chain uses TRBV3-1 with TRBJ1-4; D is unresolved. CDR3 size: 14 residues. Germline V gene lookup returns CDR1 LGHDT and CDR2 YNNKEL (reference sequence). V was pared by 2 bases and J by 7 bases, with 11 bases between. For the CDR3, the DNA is TGTGCCAGCAGCCAAATCCGGCAGTCTGAAAAACTGTTTTTT. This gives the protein CASSQIRQSEKLFF.

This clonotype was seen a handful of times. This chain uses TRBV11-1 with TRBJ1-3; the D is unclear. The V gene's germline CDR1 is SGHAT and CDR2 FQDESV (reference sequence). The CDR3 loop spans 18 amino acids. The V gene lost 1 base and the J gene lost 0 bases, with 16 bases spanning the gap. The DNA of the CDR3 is TGTGCCAGCAGCTTAGTACCGACACGACGCGCCTCTGGAAACACCATATATTTT. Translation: CASSLVPTRRASGNTIYF.

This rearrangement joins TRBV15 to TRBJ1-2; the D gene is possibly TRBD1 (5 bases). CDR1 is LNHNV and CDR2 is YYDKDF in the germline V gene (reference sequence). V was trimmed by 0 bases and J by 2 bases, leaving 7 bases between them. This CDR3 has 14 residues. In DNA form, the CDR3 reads TGTGCCACCAGCAGAGATCAGGGAAACTATGGCTACACCTTC. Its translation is CATSRDQGNYGYTF. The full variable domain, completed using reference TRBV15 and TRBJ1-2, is DAMVIQNPRYQVTQFGKPVTLSCSQTLNHNVMYWYQQKSSQAPKLLFHYYDKDFNNEADTPDNFQSRRPNTSFCFLDIRSPGLGDTAMYLCATSRDQGNYGYTFGSGTRLTVV.

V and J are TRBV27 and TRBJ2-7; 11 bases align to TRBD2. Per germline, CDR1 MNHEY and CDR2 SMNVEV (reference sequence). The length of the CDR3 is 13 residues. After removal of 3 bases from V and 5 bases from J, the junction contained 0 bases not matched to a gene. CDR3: CASSLTSGNEQYF. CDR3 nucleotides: TGTGCCAGCAGTTTGACTAGCGGGAACGAGCAGTACTTC.

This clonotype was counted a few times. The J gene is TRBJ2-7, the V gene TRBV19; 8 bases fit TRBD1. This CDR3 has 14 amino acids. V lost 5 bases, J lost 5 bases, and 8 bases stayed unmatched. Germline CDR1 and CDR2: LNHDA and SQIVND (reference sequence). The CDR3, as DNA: TGTGCCAGTAGTCCCCGGACAGGGATACACGAGCAGTACTTC. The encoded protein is CASSPRTGIHEQYF.

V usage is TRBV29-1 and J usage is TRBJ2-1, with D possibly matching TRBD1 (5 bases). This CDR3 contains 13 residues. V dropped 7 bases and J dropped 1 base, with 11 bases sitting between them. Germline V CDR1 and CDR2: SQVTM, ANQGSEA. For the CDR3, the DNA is TGCAGCGAGATAGGGGAATCCTACAATGAGCAGTTCTTC. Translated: CSEIGESYNEQFF.

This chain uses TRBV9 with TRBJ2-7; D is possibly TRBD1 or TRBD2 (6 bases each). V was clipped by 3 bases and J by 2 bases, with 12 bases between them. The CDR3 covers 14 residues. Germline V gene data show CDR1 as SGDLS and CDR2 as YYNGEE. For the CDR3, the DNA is TGTGCCAGCAGCGAAGGGGGGAGAACCTACGAGCAGTACTTC. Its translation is CASSEGGRTYEQYF.

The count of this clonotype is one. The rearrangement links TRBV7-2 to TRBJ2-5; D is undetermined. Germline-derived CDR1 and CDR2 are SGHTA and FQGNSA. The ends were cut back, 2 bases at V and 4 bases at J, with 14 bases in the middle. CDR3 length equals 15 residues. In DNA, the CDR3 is TGTGCCAGCAGCTTATCGTACAGCTCTCGAGAGACCCAGTACTTC. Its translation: CASSLSYSSRETQYF.

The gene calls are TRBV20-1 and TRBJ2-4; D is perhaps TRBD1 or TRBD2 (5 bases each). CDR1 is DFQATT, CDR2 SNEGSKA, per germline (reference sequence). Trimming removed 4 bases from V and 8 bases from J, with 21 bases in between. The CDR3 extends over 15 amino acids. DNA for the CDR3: TGCAGTGCTATCACGAGGGGTACTACGAGGCACATTCAGTACTTC. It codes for CSAITRGTTRHIQYF.